A single sample is the source of the 12 T cell receptor beta chains below, sequenced in a study of blood T cells in healthy people across ages. Combining a sample-barcoded 5' primer with a J-beta primer mix, a second PCR ran for 7 to 11 cycles. MiXCR, run by TCRdb on the 5' RACE reads, gives a single entry per CDR3 protein. The repertoire consists of approximately 600,000 distinct CDR3 sequences, with roughly three fifths occurring once and the leading ten covering 30% to 45%. Material for sequencing was blood. Every receptor here comes from a man aged 55-75 years in good health.

This clonotype was counted only a few times. The V gene is TRBV11-2, the J gene TRBJ2-2; 8 bases are shared with TRBD1. The V segment lost 4 bases and the J segment 3 bases; nucleotides outside the gene matches: 16. The CDR3 is 19 amino acids. The germline gives CDR1 SGHAT, CDR2 FQNNGV. This CDR3 reads CASSSRTTPGQEYTGELFF. The DNA of the CDR3 is TGTGCCAGCAGCTCCCGAACGACCCCGGGACAGGAATACACCGGGGAGCTGTTTTTT.

The chain joins TRBV5-1 to TRBJ2-5; tentatively, D is TRBD1 or TRBD2 (6 bases each). The ends were cut back, 4 bases at V and 2 bases at J, with 12 bases in the middle. The CDR3 is made up of 14 amino acids. Per germline, CDR1 SGHRS and CDR2 YFSETQ. The chain's CDR3 is CASSPEGDQETQYF. DNA of the CDR3: TGCGCCAGCAGCCCGGAGGGGGATCAAGAGACCCAGTACTTC.

This clonotype was detected only a few times. The V gene is TRBV28, the J gene TRBJ2-5; weak D call: TRBD1 (7 bases). The V and J ends lost 2 bases and 5 bases respectively, with 12 bases between them. This CDR3 has 14 residues. The germline V gene has CDR1 MDHEN and CDR2 SYDVKM. The CDR3 spells CASSLQGGAETQYF. CDR3 bases: TGTGCCAGCAGTTTACAGGGGGGCGCCGAGACCCAGTACTTC.

The V call is TRBV29-1, the J call TRBJ1-1, with 8 bases that match TRBD1. The germline CDR1 and CDR2 sequences are SQVTM and ANQGSEA. J gave up 3 bases and V 7 bases, and 7 bases lay outside the gene matches. The CDR3 covers 13 residues. In DNA, the CDR3 is TGCAGCGGAGGACAGGGCAGGGACACTGAAGCTTTCTTT. Amino acid sequence: CSGGQGRDTEAFF.

The rearrangement joins TRBV7-2 to TRBJ2-3; no firm D call. Trimming took 5 bases from V and 2 from J, leaving 20 bases between them. The germline gives CDR1 SGHTA, CDR2 FQGNSA. CDR3 size: 17 residues. The CDR3 nucleotides read TGTGCCAGCAGCCGACTTCTGTCCCACTTATCCACAGATACGCAGTATTTT. This gives the protein CASSRLLSHLSTDTQYF.

This clonotype came up a few times. V usage is TRBV5-1 and J usage is TRBJ2-1; D is undetermined. The length of the CDR3 is 14 residues. Looked up from germline, CDR1 is SGHRS and CDR2 is YFSETQ. Trimming stripped 0 bases from V and 5 bases from J, with 9 bases between. In DNA form, the CDR3 reads TGCGCCAGCAGCTTGGTTGACGGAAACAATGAGCAGTTCTTC. It encodes CASSLVDGNNEQFF.

This clonotype has a handful of counts. The chain has TRBV15 and TRBJ1-1; D is unclear. Germline CDR1 is LNHNV and CDR2 is YYDKDF (reference sequence). The CDR3 consists of 16 residues. The V end lost 0 bases, the J end lost 1 base, and 12 bases lay between the germline ends. CDR3 DNA sequence: TGTGCCACCAGCAGAGATTGGGGTTGGGGGAACACTGAAGCTTTCTTT. Translating gives CATSRDWGWGNTEAFF.

Only a few counts were recorded for this clonotype. V is TRBV6-1 and J is TRBJ2-5; D gene unclear. Germline values: CDR1 MNHNS, CDR2 SASEGT. This CDR3 has 16 amino acids. Deletions cut 2 bases from V and 5 bases from J, with 18 bases between. The CDR3 loop reads CASSERVSSPLETQYF. The CDR3 coding sequence is TGTGCCAGCAGTGAACGGGTCAGTTCCCCCCTGGAGACCCAGTACTTC.

The chain is built from TRBV9 and TRBJ2-1; D is possibly TRBD1 (6 bases). Germline values: CDR1 SGDLS, CDR2 YYNGEE. The CDR3 runs 15 residues. Trimming stripped 0 bases from V and 5 bases from J, with 12 bases between. For the CDR3, the DNA is TGTGCCAGCAGCGTAGAGGTGGGGGCGGACAATGAGCAGTTCTTC. As protein: CASSVEVGADNEQFF.

This chain links TRBV2 with TRBJ2-1; tentatively, D is TRBD1 (7 bases). This CDR3 comprises 14 residues. V was trimmed by 7 bases and J by 9 bases, leaving 19 bases between them. Per germline, CDR1 SNHLY and CDR2 FYNNEI. As DNA, the CDR3 is TGTGCCAGCACCCCCGGGACTCAGGGGGGTGAGCAGTTCTTC. Its translation is CASTPGTQGGEQFF.

This clonotype was seen a few times. The chain links TRBV5-1 to TRBJ2-3; possibly TRBD1 or TRBD2 for D (5 bases each). V was clipped by 4 bases and J by 9 bases, with 27 bases between them. The germline V gene has CDR1 SGHRS and CDR2 YFSETQ. The CDR3 runs 17 residues. This CDR3 is CASSRSWDLRTITTQYF. As DNA, the CDR3 is TGCGCCAGCAGCAGGAGTTGGGACCTCCGGACAATAACCACGCAGTATTTT.

J is TRBJ2-3 and V is TRBV6-5, with 9 bases aligning to TRBD2. This CDR3 contains 15 residues. Germline V CDR1 and CDR2: MNHEY, SVGAGI. After removal of 0 bases from V and 6 bases from J, the junction contained 4 bases not matched to a gene. The CDR3 DNA reads as TGTGCCAGCAGTTACTCCGGGCGGGGGGGTGATACGCAGTATTTT. Protein product: CASSYSGRGGDTQYF.